What follows describes a single TCR beta chain. PCR involved 60 Vbeta and 13 Jbeta primers. TCRdb keeps only in-frame clones here, not all; method: immunoSEQ multiplex PCR. The sample lists 120,000 or so clones; 75% to 80% were seen once. The CDR3 extends over 13 amino acids. Germline-derived CDR1 and CDR2 are SNHLY and FYNNEI. V lost 8 bases and J lost 5, with 12 bases in between. This entry is derived from a study of cytomegalovirus exposure and HLA in healthy donors. Sequencing was done on a sample of PBMCs. This rearrangement joins TRBV2 to TRBJ1-4, with a weak D call TRBD1 (6 bases). The origin of this receptor is a woman aged 40-49 years in good health and CMV-seronegative. The CDR3 loop reads CASSTGQNEKLFF. DNA of the CDR3: TGTGCCAGCTCGACAGGCCAAAATGAAAAACTGTTTTTT.